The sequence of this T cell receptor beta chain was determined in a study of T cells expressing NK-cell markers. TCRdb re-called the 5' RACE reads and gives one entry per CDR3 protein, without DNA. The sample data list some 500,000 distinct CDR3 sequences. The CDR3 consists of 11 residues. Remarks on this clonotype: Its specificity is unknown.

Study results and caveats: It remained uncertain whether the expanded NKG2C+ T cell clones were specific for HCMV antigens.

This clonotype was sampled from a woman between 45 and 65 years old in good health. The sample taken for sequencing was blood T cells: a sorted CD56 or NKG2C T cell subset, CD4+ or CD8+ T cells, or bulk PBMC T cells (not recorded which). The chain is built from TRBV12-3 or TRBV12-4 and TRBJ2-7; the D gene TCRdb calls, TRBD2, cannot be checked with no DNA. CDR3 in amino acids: CASAGVYEQYF.